These 26 T cell receptor beta chains originate from one sample sequenced in a study of cytomegalovirus exposure and HLA in healthy donors (dated 2017 in TCRdb). Library preparation employed the immunoSEQ multiplex PCR assay. The multiplex PCR relied on a mix of 60 forward primers for TCR Vbeta segments and 13 reverse primers for TCR Jbeta segments. TCRdb stores this immuneACCESS table with in-frame sequences only. Part of the clones is absent; in the studies checked, under half of the shortfall reflects unresolved V genes, and no reason is known for the rest. This sample comprises approximately 170,000 clones, just over 75% of them detected only once. Just over 2% of the sample comes from the top ten. The specimen was PBMCs. The receptors derive from a woman in her 30s in good health and CMV-seropositive.

This rearrangement joins TRBV7-2 to TRBJ2-7; 10 bases align to TRBD2. The V gene end was trimmed by 1 base and the J gene end by 3 bases; junction bases not matched to a gene: 3. This CDR3 is 15 amino acids long. Germline V gene sequence: CDR1 SGHTA, CDR2 FQGNSA. CDR3 sequence: CASSLGLAGVYEQYF. Written as DNA, the CDR3 is TGTGCCAGCAGCTTAGGCCTAGCGGGAGTCTACGAGCAGTACTTC. Variable domain in full (rest from reference TRBV7-2 and TRBJ2-7): GAGVSQSPSNKVTEKGKDVELRCDPISGHTALYWYRQSLGQGLEFLIYFQGNSAPDKSGLPSDRFSAERTGGSVSTLTIQRTQQEDSAVYLCASSLGLAGVYEQYFGPGTRLTVT.

The rearrangement joins TRBV27 to TRBJ2-1, with 12 positions matching TRBD2. V gave up 6 bases and J gave up 0 bases; unmatched junction bases: 18. The CDR3 runs to 21 residues. Germline V lookup: CDR1 MNHEY, CDR2 SMNVEV (reference sequence). The CDR3 coding sequence is TGTGCCAGCAGGCCCTGGGGAACGGGACTAGCGGGTATTGACTCCTACAATGAGCAGTTCTTC. Protein sequence: CASRPWGTGLAGIDSYNEQFF.

This sequence joins TRBV19 and TRBJ2-1; the match to TRBD2 covers 9 bases. The CDR3 runs 15 residues. CDR1 and CDR2 from the germline V gene are LNHDA and SQIVND (reference sequence). The junction had 9 bases not matched to a gene; V was cut back by 8 bases and J by 4 bases. The CDR3 is CASRETSGYYNEQFF. The CDR3 DNA follows: TGTGCCAGTCGTGAGACTAGCGGATATTACAATGAGCAGTTCTTC.

This sequence joins TRBV2 and TRBJ1-5; D is possibly TRBD1 (5 bases). The V and J ends lost 2 bases and 0 bases respectively, with 11 bases between them. Germline values: CDR1 SNHLY, CDR2 FYNNEI. The CDR3 loop spans 16 amino acids. The DNA for the CDR3 is TGTGCCAGCAGTGAATTGACAGCTTTTAGCAATCAGCCCCAGCATTTT. Protein product: CASSELTAFSNQPQHF.

With regard to this clone: At the DNA level, this CDR3 is encoded by other sequences in the same sample as well. The V call is TRBV5-6, the J call TRBJ2-2; TRBD2 is a possible D gene (6 bases). V was cut by 4 bases and J by 5 bases, with 9 bases left in between. CDR1 and CDR2 from the germline V gene are SGHDT and YYEEEE. This CDR3 is 13 amino acids long. The chain's CDR3 is CASSRRGTGELFF. CDR3 DNA sequence: TGTGCCAGCAGCCGTCGGGGGACCGGGGAGCTGTTTTTT.

The J gene is TRBJ1-5, the V gene TRBV19; TRBD1 is a possible D gene (5 bases). CDR1 is LNHDA, CDR2 SQIVND, per germline (reference sequence). Trimming pared 6 bases from V and 0 bases from J, leaving 18 bases between. The CDR3 totals 17 residues. This CDR3 is CASRGGGLAYSNQPQHF. The CDR3, as DNA: TGTGCCAGTAGGGGCGGGGGTCTGGCTTATAGCAATCAGCCCCAGCATTTT.

The CDR3 DNA sequence: TGTGCCAGCACGAAGGGACTAGCGGTTAACACCGGGGAGCTGTTTTTT. Translation gives CASTKGLAVNTGELFF. The chain joins TRBV2 to TRBJ2-2, with 11 bases matching TRBD2. CDR1 and CDR2 (germline): SNHLY, FYNNEI. The CDR3 has 16 amino acids. The V segment lost 7 bases and the J segment 2 bases; nucleotides outside the gene matches: 6. The complete variable domain, with remaining parts taken from reference TRBV2 and TRBJ2-2, reads EPEVTQTPSHQVTQMGQEVILRCVPISNHLYFYWYRQILGQKVEFLVSFYNNEISEKSEIFDDQFSVERPDGSNFTLKIRSTKLEDSAMYFCASTKGLAVNTGELFFGEGSRLTVL.

V is TRBV2 and J is TRBJ1-2; 7 positions agree with TRBD1. Germline-derived CDR1 and CDR2 are SNHLY and FYNNEI. V dropped 3 bases and J dropped 6; count of bases not matched to a gene: 1. The CDR3 is made up of 12 amino acids. CDR3 residues: CASSETGHGYTF. CDR3 DNA sequence: TGTGCCAGCAGTGAGACAGGGCATGGCTACACCTTC. The full variable domain, its missing parts supplied by reference TRBV2 and TRBJ1-2, is EPEVTQTPSHQVTQMGQEVILRCVPISNHLYFYWYRQILGQKVEFLVSFYNNEISEKSEIFDDQFSVERPDGSNFTLKIRSTKLEDSAMYFCASSETGHGYTFGSGTRLTVV.

This clone appeared once. This rearrangement joins TRBV5-4 to TRBJ2-1; 9 nucleotides align to TRBD2. Germline V gives CDR1 SGHNT, CDR2 YYREEE (reference sequence). The length of the CDR3 is 16 residues. Trimming cost V 5 bases and J 7 bases; bases outside gene matches: 13. This CDR3 is CASRIGRTSERNEQFF. The DNA for the CDR3 is TGTGCCAGCAGGATAGGTAGGACTAGCGAACGGAATGAGCAGTTCTTC. Together with reference TRBV5-4 and TRBJ2-1, the CDR3 gives the full variable domain: ETGVTQSPTHLIKTRGQQVTLRCSSQSGHNTVSWYQQALGQGPQFIFQYYREEENGRGNFPPRFSGLQFPNYSSELNVNALELDDSALYLCASRIGRTSERNEQFFGPGTRLTVL.

The chain combines TRBV13 with TRBJ2-5, with D perhaps TRBD1 (6 bases). The DNA end lines up better with TRBJ2-7; the J call may be wrong. The germline V gene encodes CDR1 PRHDT and CDR2 FYEKMQ (reference sequence). There are 12 residues in the CDR3. Written as DNA, the CDR3 is TGTGCCAGCAGCTTAGGCAGGGGCGAGCAGTACTTC. It is translated as CASSLGRGEQYF.

The V and J genes are TRBV5-8 and TRBJ1-4; no clear D gene. The V and J ends lost 3 bases and 4 bases respectively, with 16 bases between them. Germline V CDR1 and CDR2: SGHTS, YDEGEE. The length of the CDR3 is 16 residues. The CDR3: CASSSSTVLFNEKLFF. For the CDR3, the DNA is TGTGCCAGCAGCTCCTCCACGGTCCTCTTTAATGAAAAACTGTTTTTT.

V gene TRBV5-1 combines with J gene TRBJ2-5; maybe TRBD1 (6 bases). The J call may be in error: the DNA end matches TRBJ2-7 better. The germline V gene encodes CDR1 SGHRS and CDR2 YFSETQ. The CDR3 contains 17 residues. The CDR3 DNA reads TGCGCCAGCAGCCCCCACCGGGACACCCCAGAACGATACGAGCAGTACTTC. This translates into CASSPHRDTPERYEQYF.

The rearrangement links TRBV7-2 to TRBJ2-5; 10 bases are a match to TRBD2. Germline loops: CDR1 SGHTA, CDR2 FQGNSA. V dropped 1 base and J dropped 4; count of bases not matched to a gene: 9. This CDR3 has 17 residues. The CDR3 spells CASSLGASGRFGETQYF. The CDR3, as DNA: TGTGCCAGCAGCTTAGGGGCTAGCGGGAGATTCGGAGAGACCCAGTACTTC.

The chain joins TRBV28 to TRBJ1-2; a possible D gene is TRBD1 (6 bases). This CDR3 is 14 amino acids long. Germline V lookup: CDR1 MDHEN, CDR2 SYDVKM. V shed 5 bases and J shed 2 bases, with 12 bases lying between them. The CDR3 nucleotides are TGTGCCAGCAGTCCCCCGGGACAAAACTATGGCTACACCTTC. Amino acid sequence: CASSPPGQNYGYTF.

The chain combines TRBV28 with TRBJ1-1; TRBD1 is a possible D gene (6 bases). Germline CDR1 reads MDHEN; CDR2 reads SYDVKM. The ends were cut back, 6 bases at V and 4 bases at J, with 9 bases in the middle. The CDR3 is made up of 12 amino acids. DNA of the CDR3: TGTGCCAGCAGCCAAGGGGGCACTGAAGCTTTCTTT. It encodes CASSQGGTEAFF.

The gene calls are TRBV14 and TRBJ2-3; D call uncertain. This CDR3 comprises 12 residues. V was pared by 4 bases and J by 5 bases, with 7 bases between. Germline V gene data show CDR1 as SGHDN and CDR2 as FVKESK. CDR3 amino acids: CASSLSGDTQYF. The CDR3 DNA follows: TGTGCCAGCAGCCTCTCCGGAGATACGCAGTATTTT.

Here the CDR3 reads CASSPTGFNTGELFF. The CDR3 DNA sequence: TGTGCCAGTAGTCCTACAGGGTTTAACACCGGGGAGCTGTTTTTT. The V gene is TRBV19, the J gene TRBJ2-2; D might be TRBD1 (6 bases). V lost 5 bases and J 2 bases, leaving 12 bases between the germline ends. CDR3 length: 15 amino acids. CDR1 and CDR2 (germline): LNHDA, SQIVND (reference sequence).

This clone has only a few counts. The chain links TRBV12-5 to TRBJ2-5, with 9 bases lining up with TRBD1. CDR3 size: 16 residues. Unmatched junction bases numbered 6, after V lost 1 base and J lost 3 bases. The germline V gene encodes CDR1 LGHNT and CDR2 FRNRAP. The CDR3 nucleotides read TGTGCTAGTGGTTTGGGGACAGGGGCCCCTGAAGAGACCCAGTACTTC. This translates into CASGLGTGAPEETQYF.

The chain carries TRBV30 and TRBJ2-2, with D perhaps TRBD2 (8 bases). Per the germline V gene, CDR1 is GTSNPN and CDR2 is SVGIG (reference sequence). This CDR3 is built from 15 residues. Trimming left V 3 bases short and J 4 bases short, with 15 bases between. This CDR3 reads CAWSGRGRFTGELFF. The CDR3 nucleotides are TGTGCCTGGAGCGGGAGGGGGCGCTTCACCGGGGAGCTGTTTTTT.

This chain connects TRBV19 to TRBJ2-3, with 7 positions matching TRBD1. The CDR3 sequence is 16 residues long. CDR1 is LNHDA, CDR2 SQIVND, per germline (reference sequence). V shed 3 bases and J 0 bases; nucleotides not matched to a gene: 6. The CDR3 here is CASSIGTEISTDTQYF. For the CDR3, the DNA is TGTGCCAGTAGTATCGGGACAGAAATCAGCACAGATACGCAGTATTTT.

The rearrangement uses TRBV4-1 and TRBJ1-1; 7 positions match TRBD1. V trimming: 5 bases; J trimming: 3 bases; junction bases outside the gene matches: 6. The germline V gene encodes CDR1 MGHRA and CDR2 YSYEKL. CDR3 length: 14 amino acids. This CDR3 reads CASSVAGGYTEAFF. The CDR3 nucleotides are TGCGCCAGCAGCGTGGCAGGGGGGTACACTGAAGCTTTCTTT.

This chain connects TRBV5-5 to TRBJ1-3; D unresolved. Trimming took off 4 bases at V and 1 base at J, with 12 bases between the two ends. CDR1 SGHKS and CDR2 YYEKEE come from the germline V gene (reference sequence). The CDR3 runs to 15 residues. Written as DNA, the CDR3 is TGTGCCAGCAGCGGCGAGGGATTATCTGGAAACACCATATATTTT. It is translated as CASSGEGLSGNTIYF.

This clone came up a few times. This rearrangement joins TRBV30 to TRBJ1-2, with 7 positions matching TRBD1. The CDR3 contains 13 residues. The V and J ends lost 0 bases and 4 bases, in that order; junction bases with no gene match: 2. Germline V CDR1 and CDR2: GTSNPN, SVGIG (reference sequence). The CDR3 DNA sequence: TGTGCCTGGAGTGTACAGGGGACCTATGGCTACACCTTC. This encodes CAWSVQGTYGYTF.

Here the CDR3 reads CASSIDDVRRALVPGQPQHF. As DNA, the CDR3 is TGTGCCAGTAGTATAGATGACGTGCGAAGAGCCCTCGTTCCAGGTCAGCCCCAGCATTTT. This sequence joins TRBV19 and TRBJ1-5, with D unresolved. This CDR3 is 20 amino acids long. The V and J ends lost 0 bases and 6 bases respectively, with 27 bases between them. Germline CDR1 LNHDA, CDR2 SQIVND (reference sequence).

The sample holds one count of this clone. The chain combines TRBV5-1 with TRBJ1-4; tentatively, D is TRBD1 (6 bases). The CDR3 loop spans 14 amino acids. Germline V gives CDR1 SGHRS, CDR2 YFSETQ. The V end was cut by 0 bases, the J end by 4 bases, with 7 bases between. The CDR3 spells CASSLEGGNEKLFF. The CDR3 DNA reads as TGCGCCAGCAGCTTGGAAGGGGGTAATGAAAAACTGTTTTTT.

The V gene is TRBV7-2, the J gene TRBJ2-2; 7 bases line up with TRBD1. Germline V lookup: CDR1 SGHTA, CDR2 FQGNSA. The CDR3 loop spans 15 amino acids. V shed 4 bases, J shed 5 bases, and the junction held 7 bases outside the gene matches. The CDR3 is CASSSQGRGTGELFF. CDR3 nucleotide sequence: TGTGCCAGCAGCTCACAGGGGAGAGGGACCGGGGAGCTGTTTTTT.